The 22 T cell receptor beta chains reported below all come from one sample, sequenced in a study of Graves' ophthalmopathy and Graves' hyperthyroidism. The study amplified TCR beta CDR3 regions using RNA transcripts. The workflow started with a first-round RT-PCR run with HTBI primers and then moved on to a second-round multiplex PCR. From the multiplex PCR reads, TCRdb called clonotypes with MiXCR, one entry per CDR3 protein. The sample lists 740,000 or so distinct CDR3 sequences, 40% occurring once. The sample taken for sequencing was peripheral blood. Receptor source: an adult man with Graves' ophthalmopathy.

The CDR3 loop reads CASSLASGKETQYF. In DNA, the CDR3 is TGTGCCAGCAGCTTGGCTAGCGGAAAAGAGACCCAGTACTTC. The V call is TRBV5-5, the J call TRBJ2-5; 7 bases are a match to TRBD2. The length of the CDR3 is 14 residues. With V trimmed by 0 bases and J by 3 bases, 2 bases remained unmatched. Germline assignment: CDR1 SGHKS and CDR2 YYEKEE (reference sequence).

The V and J genes are TRBV7-9 and TRBJ1-4; possibly TRBD1 for D (6 bases). Germline lookup yields CDR1 SEHNR and CDR2 FQNEAQ (reference sequence). This CDR3 spans 14 amino acids. The ends were cut back, 3 bases at V and 5 bases at J, with 10 bases in the middle. The CDR3, as DNA: TGTGCCAGCAGCTTCAAACAGGGAAATGAAAAACTGTTTTTT. This gives the protein CASSFKQGNEKLFF.

V is TRBV7-9 and J is TRBJ1-5; a weak D match, TRBD1 (6 bases). Germline CDR1 reads SEHNR; CDR2 reads FQNEAQ (reference sequence). Trimming stripped 5 bases from V and 0 bases from J, with 11 bases between. The CDR3 loop spans 15 amino acids. The CDR3 region has the DNA TGTGCCAGCAGCCAGGACAGCTATAGCAATCAGCCCCAGCATTTT. It translates to CASSQDSYSNQPQHF. Using reference TRBV7-9 and TRBJ1-5 for the parts outside the CDR3, the full variable domain is DTGVSQNPRHKITKRGQNVTFRCDPISEHNRLYWYRQTLGQGPEFLTYFQNEAQLEKSRLLSDRFSAERPKGSFSTLEIQRTEQGDSAMYLCASSQDSYSNQPQHFGDGTRLSIL.

This clonotype appeared once. CDR3 sequence (DNA): TGTGCCAGCAGCCAAGTTAGTGGGATGGTCACCGGGGAGCTGTTTTTT. This encodes CASSQVSGMVTGELFF. The chain uses TRBV7-9 and TRBJ2-2; D is ambiguous. The CDR3 spans 16 residues. Per the germline V gene, CDR1 is SEHNR and CDR2 is FQNEAQ (reference sequence). Trimming removed 5 bases at V and 4 bases at J, with 17 bases between.

V and J are TRBV24-1 and TRBJ2-7, with D unresolved. The CDR3 sequence is 12 residues long. The germline gives CDR1 KGHDR, CDR2 SFDVKD. V was cut by 11 bases and J by 3 bases, with 13 bases left in between. The DNA for the CDR3 is TGTGCCATGAAGGGCAGGTACTACGAGCAGTACTTC. Its protein product is CAMKGRYYEQYF.

This clonotype was recorded at least ten times. The rearrangement links TRBV19 to TRBJ1-5; D remains ambiguous. The ends were cut back, 5 bases at V and 7 bases at J, with 3 bases in the middle. This CDR3 region has 10 residues. The germline V gene encodes CDR1 LNHDA and CDR2 SQIVND (reference sequence). The CDR3 reads CASSRQPQHF. For the CDR3, the DNA is TGTGCCAGTAGTCGACAGCCCCAGCATTTT.

The CDR3 reads CAISETGAEKLFF. The CDR3, as DNA: TGTGCCATCTCGGAGACAGGGGCTGAAAAACTGTTTTTT. The V and J genes are TRBV10-3 and TRBJ1-4; 8 bases match TRBD1. Germline CDR1 reads ENHRY; CDR2 reads SYGVKD. J gave up 7 bases and V 8 bases, and 6 bases lay outside the gene matches. The CDR3 length is 13 residues.

V is TRBV11-2 and J is TRBJ1-1, with a possible D match to TRBD1 (6 bases). V was shortened by 1 base and J by 2 bases, with 11 bases between the two germline ends. CDR3 size: 15 residues. CDR1 and CDR2 from the germline V gene are SGHAT and FQNNGV. CDR3 DNA: TGTGCCAGCAGCTTAGTGGCAGGGGTTAACACTGAAGCTTTCTTT. Protein: CASSLVAGVNTEAFF. Complete variable domain (other parts from reference TRBV11-2 and TRBJ1-1): EAGVAQSPRYKIIEKRQSVAFWCNPISGHATLYWYQQILGQGPKLLIQFQNNGVVDDSQLPKDRFSAERLKGVDSTLKIQPAKLEDSAVYLCASSLVAGVNTEAFFGQGTRLTVV.

The genes are TRBV2 and TRBJ1-6; 7 nucleotides match TRBD1. Per germline, CDR1 SNHLY and CDR2 FYNNEI. Trimming cost V 6 bases and J 6 bases; bases outside gene matches: 5. The CDR3 has 14 amino acids. The CDR3 DNA sequence: TGTGCCAGCAGCGCACAGGGGCTTAATTCACCCCTCCACTTT. It yields the protein CASSAQGLNSPLHF. The variable domain in full, completed from reference TRBV2 and TRBJ1-6, reads EPEVTQTPSHQVTQMGQEVILRCVPISNHLYFYWYRQILGQKVEFLVSFYNNEISEKSEIFDDQFSVERPDGSNFTLKIRSTKLEDSAMYFCASSAQGLNSPLHFGNGTRLTVT.

This clonotype was seen repeatedly, ten times or more. The genes are TRBV9 and TRBJ1-3; D ambiguous. The ends were cut back, 3 bases at V and 6 bases at J, with 10 bases in the middle. The CDR3 consists of 13 residues. Germline CDR1 SGDLS, CDR2 YYNGEE. CDR3 DNA sequence: TGTGCCAGCAGCGCGGGCAAAGAAAACACCATATATTTT. Translating it yields CASSAGKENTIYF.

The chain is built from TRBV10-3 and TRBJ1-4, with D unresolved. Germline V gene data show CDR1 as ENHRY and CDR2 as SYGVKD. Trimming took 6 bases from V and 8 from J, leaving 13 bases between them. The CDR3 is 13 amino acids. This chain's CDR3 is CAIRGDLTEKLFF. As DNA, the CDR3 is TGTGCCATCAGAGGCGACTTGACGGAAAAACTGTTTTTT.

The V gene is TRBV5-1, the J gene TRBJ2-7, with 11 bases fitting TRBD2. The CDR3 loop spans 16 amino acids. V shed 0 bases and J 5 bases; nucleotides not matched to a gene: 7. Germline V gene lookup returns CDR1 SGHRS and CDR2 YFSETQ. The CDR3 region is CASSLAGLAGVNEQYF. CDR3 nucleotide sequence: TGCGCCAGCAGCTTGGCCGGACTAGCGGGTGTCAACGAGCAGTACTTC.

The CDR3 loop reads CSARDYLLAGDYEQYF. In DNA, the CDR3 is TGCAGTGCTAGAGATTACCTGCTAGCGGGAGACTACGAGCAGTACTTC. The rearrangement uses TRBV20-1 and TRBJ2-7; 10 bases are shared with TRBD2. This CDR3 comprises 16 residues. After removal of 0 bases from V and 3 bases from J, the junction contained 8 bases not matched to a gene. Germline loops: CDR1 DFQATT, CDR2 SNEGSKA (reference sequence).

In its sample, this clonotype was seen a few times. A read error may account for a junction end that differs from germline. This chain links TRBV20-1 with TRBJ2-7, with 8 bases matching TRBD2. The CDR3 runs to 14 residues. CDR1 and CDR2 (germline): DFQATT, SNEGSKA (reference sequence). The CDR3 region has the DNA TGCAGTGCTACCCGGACTAGCTTCTCCGACGAGCAGTACTTC. Its translation: CSATRTSFSDEQYF.

This clonotype has a handful of counts. The genes are TRBV25-1 and TRBJ1-3; perhaps TRBD1 as D (5 bases). Germline V gives CDR1 MGHDK, CDR2 SYGVNS. This CDR3 comprises 15 residues. V gave up 5 bases and J gave up 2 bases, with 13 bases separating them. The CDR3 loop is CASSYSARAGNTIYF. CDR3 sequence (DNA): TGTGCCAGCAGTTACTCCGCCAGGGCTGGAAACACCATATATTTT.

The rearrangement uses TRBV7-2 and TRBJ2-5; 10 bases are shared with TRBD2. CDR1 SGHTA and CDR2 FQGNSA come from the germline V gene. The CDR3 covers 16 residues. V shed 0 bases, J shed 4 bases, and the junction held 5 bases outside the gene matches. The CDR3 loop reads CASSLAGGLAIETQYF. The CDR3 nucleotides read TGTGCCAGCAGCTTAGCGGGGGGACTAGCGATAGAGACCCAGTACTTC.

The chain uses TRBV29-1 and TRBJ1-5; D uncertain. Trimming removed 8 bases at V and 0 bases at J, with 14 bases between. The CDR3 has 14 residues. Germline CDR1 is SQVTM and CDR2 is ANQGSEA. The CDR3 is CSSEQPYSNQPQHF. As DNA, the CDR3 is TGCAGCAGTGAACAACCTTATAGCAATCAGCCCCAGCATTTT. Variable domain in full (rest from reference TRBV29-1 and TRBJ1-5): SAVISQKPSRDICQRGTSLTIQCQVDSQVTMMFWYRQQPGQSLTLIATANQGSEATYESGFVIDKFPISRPNLTFSTLTVSNMSPEDSSIYLCSSEQPYSNQPQHFGDGTRLSIL.

This clonotype was observed a handful of times. This chain joins TRBV20-1 and TRBJ1-1; no definite D call. Germline CDR1 reads DFQATT; CDR2 reads SNEGSKA (reference sequence). The CDR3 runs to 13 residues. The V and J ends lost 0 bases and 1 base respectively, with 6 bases between them. CDR3 sequence reads: CSARDWENTEAFF. In DNA, the CDR3 is TGCAGTGCTAGAGATTGGGAGAACACTGAAGCTTTCTTT.

The chain employs TRBV7-9 and TRBJ1-1, with TRBD1 as a possible D gene (6 bases). Germline V lookup: CDR1 SEHNR, CDR2 FQNEAQ (reference sequence). Trimming removed 1 base from V and 3 bases from J, with 12 bases in between. The CDR3 covers 15 residues. Written as DNA, the CDR3 is TGTGCCAGCAGCTTAGGATCCGGGGGCCACACTGAAGCTTTCTTT. Translated: CASSLGSGGHTEAFF.

This clonotype was recorded at least ten times. The genes are TRBV29-1 and TRBJ1-1, with D tentatively TRBD1 (6 bases). V lost 4 bases to trimming and J lost 5 bases, with 20 bases between them. CDR3 length: 15 amino acids. Germline V gene lookup returns CDR1 SQVTM and CDR2 ANQGSEA. CDR3 region: CSVALGGAGTTEAFF. CDR3 nucleotides: TGCAGCGTTGCCCTTGGGGGGGCGGGAACTACTGAAGCTTTCTTT.

CDR3 amino acids: CSAQGQGVTFGGETQYF. For the CDR3, the DNA is TGCAGTGCCCAGGGACAGGGGGTCACCTTCGGAGGGGAGACCCAGTACTTC. This rearrangement joins TRBV20-1 to TRBJ2-5; 11 nucleotides agree with TRBD1. V was pared by 6 bases and J by 5 bases, with 17 bases of the junction left unmatched. This CDR3 region has 17 residues. Germline-derived CDR1 and CDR2 are DFQATT and SNEGSKA (reference sequence).

This clonotype has a count of ten or more. The chain couples TRBV7-9 to TRBJ1-1; TRBD1 matches at 8 bases. The CDR3 is 15 amino acids. Per the germline V gene, CDR1 is SEHNR and CDR2 is FQNEAQ (reference sequence). Losses at the gene ends were 3 bases for V and 6 bases for J; bases not matched to a gene: 9. The CDR3: CASSFSDREGPEAFF. CDR3 bases: TGTGCCAGCAGCTTTTCGGACAGGGAGGGCCCTGAAGCTTTCTTT.